Shown below are 27 T cell receptor beta chains from a single sample sequenced in a study of graft-versus-host responses after intestinal transplantation. Profiled with immunoSEQ multiplex PCR; TCRdb holds only in-frame clones, not every one. The sample lists 50,000 or so clones; 90% to 95% were seen once. The source material was PBMCs, sampled roughly 760 days after a first intestinal transplant, on the day of a second. The receptors derive from a human patient who received an intestinal transplant, so some T cells may come from the graft donor.

The chain couples TRBV4-1 to TRBJ2-7; no firm D call. Germline values: CDR1 MGHRA, CDR2 YSYEKL. The CDR3 covers 14 residues. Trimming removed 4 bases at V and 3 bases at J, with 13 bases between. This CDR3 is CASSLTTGGYEQYF. The CDR3 nucleotides read TGCGCCAGCAGCCTTACGACTGGCGGCTACGAGCAGTACTTC.

This clone was found once. The chain couples TRBV11-1 to TRBJ2-3, with D perhaps TRBD2 (5 bases). The CDR3 runs 15 residues. V shed 0 bases and J shed 3 bases, with 10 bases lying between them. Looked up from germline, CDR1 is SGHAT and CDR2 is FQDESV (reference sequence). The CDR3 DNA is TGTGCCAGCAGCTTAGCGGGGAGATCAACAGATACGCAGTATTTT. Protein sequence: CASSLAGRSTDTQYF.

This chain uses TRBV6-5 with TRBJ1-1; D gene ambiguous. The CDR3 is 12 residues long. Germline CDR1 reads MNHEY; CDR2 reads SVGAGI. V lost 5 bases, J lost 8 bases, and 12 bases lay in between. CDR3 DNA sequence: TGTGCCAGCAGTGAAGCACCAGGAGAAGCTTTCTTT. Its protein product is CASSEAPGEAFF.

This sequence joins TRBV5-1 and TRBJ1-3; 7 bases align to TRBD1. The CDR3 length is 16 residues. The germline CDR1 and CDR2 sequences are SGHRS and YFSETQ. After removal of 5 bases from V and 9 bases from J, the junction contained 17 bases not matched to a gene. The CDR3 region is CASSGDREESTGTIYF. CDR3 sequence (DNA): TGCGCCAGCAGTGGCGACAGGGAGGAATCCACGGGCACCATATATTTT. Full variable domain (missing parts from reference TRBV5-1 and TRBJ1-3): KAGVTQTPRYLIKTRGQQVTLSCSPISGHRSVSWYQQTPGQGLQFLFEYFSETQRNKGNFPGRFSGRQFSNSRSEMNVSTLELGDSALYLCASSGDREESTGTIYFGEGSWLTVV.

The CDR3, as DNA: TGTGCCAGCAGCTTATATGAGCAAGAGACCCAGTACTTC. This sequence encodes CASSLYEQETQYF. V gene TRBV11-3 combines with J gene TRBJ2-5; no definite D call. The CDR3 has 13 residues. Trimming removed 2 bases at V and 2 bases at J, with 6 bases between. Germline CDR1 is SGHNT and CDR2 is YENEEA.

The rearrangement links TRBV6-5 to TRBJ2-7; D remains ambiguous. Trimming pared 5 bases from V and 3 bases from J, leaving 11 bases between. The CDR3 is 13 amino acids. Germline-derived CDR1 and CDR2 are MNHEY and SVGAGI. CDR3: CASSEPNNYEQYF. CDR3 sequence (DNA): TGTGCCAGCAGTGAACCTAACAACTACGAGCAGTACTTC.

The V gene is TRBV6-5, the J gene TRBJ2-2, with no clear D. From germline, CDR1 is MNHEY and CDR2 SVGAGI. The CDR3 consists of 11 residues. Trimming cost V 6 bases and J 9 bases, with 8 bases left between them. CDR3 residues: CASSPLRELFF. The CDR3 DNA reads as TGTGCCAGCAGCCCATTGAGGGAGCTGTTTTTT.

The chain has TRBV25-1 and TRBJ1-2; D gene ambiguous. Germline V gene sequence: CDR1 MGHDK, CDR2 SYGVNS. The CDR3 is 12 amino acids. V lost 5 bases and J lost 7, with 11 bases in between. The CDR3 is CASSPGAAGYTF. The CDR3 region has the DNA TGTGCCAGCAGTCCGGGCGCGGCTGGCTACACCTTC.

V and J are TRBV19 and TRBJ1-2, with a possible D match to TRBD1 (5 bases). CDR1 is LNHDA and CDR2 is SQIVND in the germline V gene (reference sequence). Trimming took off 5 bases at V and 4 bases at J, with 14 bases between the two ends. The CDR3 spans 14 residues. For the CDR3, the DNA is TGTGCCAGTAGTTTGAAGCAGGGACGCTATGGCTACACCTTC. The encoded protein is CASSLKQGRYGYTF.

CDR3: CASRDRDNLRNEQFF. The CDR3 DNA sequence: TGTGCCAGCAGGGACCGGGACAACCTGAGGAATGAGCAGTTCTTC. V gene TRBV6-1 combines with J gene TRBJ2-1; possible D gene TRBD1, 6 bases. Trimming removed 6 bases at V and 7 bases at J, with 19 bases between. The germline CDR1 and CDR2 sequences are MNHNS and SASEGT. The CDR3 is 15 amino acids.

As for this clone: Other DNA sequences from this sample encode an identical CDR3 as well. CDR3 nucleotides: TGTGCCAGCAGTCTCACAGGATACGAGCAGTACTTC. This sequence encodes CASSLTGYEQYF. This rearrangement joins TRBV27 to TRBJ2-7, with D maybe TRBD1 (5 bases). The germline V gene encodes CDR1 MNHEY and CDR2 SMNVEV (reference sequence). Trimming took 5 bases from V and 4 from J, leaving 9 bases between them. This CDR3 is 12 amino acids long.

The gene calls are TRBV7-9 and TRBJ1-1, with D perhaps TRBD1 (5 bases). This CDR3 contains 15 residues. Between the trimmed V and J ends, which lost 10 bases and 5 bases, there was a span of 23 bases. The germline CDR1 and CDR2 sequences are SEHNR and FQNEAQ (reference sequence). The CDR3 bases are TGTGCCACCAGTACTTCGAATCAGGGTTTGACTGAAGCTTTCTTT. Translated: CATSTSNQGLTEAFF.

The CDR3: CASSPDRIEQYF. CDR3 nucleotide sequence: TGTGCCAGCTCACCGGACAGAATCGAGCAGTACTTC. The rearrangement uses TRBV18 and TRBJ2-7, with D possibly matching TRBD1 (6 bases). V lost 3 bases and J lost 6, with 9 bases in between. From germline, CDR1 is KGHSH and CDR2 LQKENI. The CDR3 is made up of 12 amino acids. The whole variable domain, filled in from reference TRBV18 and TRBJ2-7, reads NAGVMQNPRHLVRRRGQEARLRCSPMKGHSHVYWYRQLPEEGLKFMVYLQKENIIDESGMPKERFSAEFPKEGPSILRIQQVVRGDSAAYFCASSPDRIEQYFGPGTRLTVT.

The chain recombines TRBV30 with TRBJ1-2, with 7 bases identical to TRBD1. This CDR3 is 13 amino acids long. CDR1 and CDR2 (germline): GTSNPN, SVGIG (reference sequence). V trimming: 5 bases; J trimming: 7 bases; junction bases outside the gene matches: 10. CDR3 in DNA: TGTGCCTGGTACCGGGACAGTGGGGTTGGCTACACCTTC. It codes for CAWYRDSGVGYTF.

The chain is built from TRBV12-5 and TRBJ1-3, with D possibly matching TRBD1 (5 bases). Germline loops: CDR1 LGHNT, CDR2 FRNRAP. This CDR3 has 17 amino acids. Trimming took off 1 base at V and 3 bases at J, with 16 bases between the two ends. CDR3 in amino acids: CASGLEQLRDGGNTIYF. The CDR3 bases are TGTGCTAGTGGTTTGGAGCAATTACGGGACGGTGGAAACACCATATATTTT.

This clone has a handful of counts. The chain uses TRBV28 and TRBJ2-7, with D unresolved. The CDR3 totals 14 residues. Per germline, CDR1 MDHEN and CDR2 SYDVKM. V shed 3 bases and J shed 6 bases, with 15 bases lying between them. This CDR3 is CASSLYVKEIEQYF. In DNA form, the CDR3 reads TGTGCCAGCAGTTTGTACGTTAAGGAAATCGAGCAGTACTTC.

The rearrangement joins TRBV11-2 to TRBJ2-7; 12 bases are a match to TRBD2. V shed 3 bases, J shed 4 bases, and the junction held 1 base outside the gene matches. This CDR3 spans 14 amino acids. The germline V gene has CDR1 SGHAT and CDR2 FQNNGV. This CDR3 reads CASSLTSGSYEQYF. In DNA, the CDR3 is TGTGCCAGCAGCTTGACTAGCGGGAGTTACGAGCAGTACTTC.

The V and J genes are TRBV28 and TRBJ1-2; no clear D. Germline-derived CDR1 and CDR2 are MDHEN and SYDVKM. V was clipped by 3 bases and J by 8 bases, with 16 bases between them. CDR3 length equals 14 residues. The CDR3 protein is CASSFTGGSWGYTF. The CDR3 DNA reads TGTGCCAGCAGTTTTACTGGCGGGTCGTGGGGCTACACCTTC.

This rearrangement joins TRBV6-5 to TRBJ2-3; 10 bases are shared with TRBD2. Germline-derived CDR1 and CDR2 are MNHEY and SVGAGI. The CDR3 covers 15 residues. V dropped 2 bases and J dropped 7; count of bases not matched to a gene: 6. For the CDR3, the DNA is TGTGCCAGCAGTTACGGGTTAGCGGGAGGAAATACGCAGTATTTT. This sequence encodes CASSYGLAGGNTQYF.

This clone was observed a handful of times. The CDR3 sequence: CATSRGLASYEQYF. DNA of the CDR3: TGTGCCACCAGCAGGGGCCTCGCCTCCTACGAGCAGTACTTC. This chain joins TRBV15 and TRBJ2-7; D gene ambiguous. Deletions cut 3 bases from V and 0 bases from J, with 9 bases between. There are 14 residues in the CDR3. Germline V gene lookup returns CDR1 LNHNV and CDR2 YYDKDF (reference sequence).

This chain links TRBV29-1 with TRBJ1-3; D remains unclear. With 4 bases removed from V and 0 bases from J, the gap between germline ends came to 7 bases. The CDR3 runs 13 residues. CDR1 and CDR2 from the germline V gene are SQVTM and ANQGSEA. CDR3 region: CSVAHRSGNTIYF. In nucleotides, the CDR3 is TGCAGCGTTGCCCATCGCTCTGGAAACACCATATATTTT. The full variable domain, its missing parts supplied by reference TRBV29-1 and TRBJ1-3, is SAVISQKPSRDICQRGTSLTIQCQVDSQVTMMFWYRQQPGQSLTLIATANQGSEATYESGFVIDKFPISRPNLTFSTLTVSNMSPEDSSIYLCSVAHRSGNTIYFGEGSWLTVV.

The chain has TRBV4-1 and TRBJ1-3; possibly TRBD1 for D (6 bases). This CDR3 region has 14 residues. Germline V gene sequence: CDR1 MGHRA, CDR2 YSYEKL. Trimming shortened V by 1 base and J by 4 bases, and 8 bases separated the two germline ends. The DNA for the CDR3 is TGCGCCAGCAGCCAAGGACAGGAGGGAAACACCATATATTTT. Translation: CASSQGQEGNTIYF.

This clone has only one observation. The junction departs from the called germline gene at one end, perhaps through a read error. The V and J genes are TRBV7-7 and TRBJ2-5, with 7 positions matching TRBD2. CDR1 and CDR2 from the germline V gene are SSHAT and FNYEAQ (reference sequence). The CDR3 runs 13 residues. Here the CDR3 DNA reads TGTGCTAGCAGCCCCGGGACTAAAGAGACCCAGTACTTC. This codes for CASSPGTKETQYF.

The chain uses TRBV30 and TRBJ2-1; the match to TRBD2 covers 9 bases. CDR1 GTSNPN and CDR2 SVGIG come from the germline V gene (reference sequence). The V and J ends lost 0 bases and 6 bases, in that order; junction bases with no gene match: 6. The CDR3 is 15 amino acids. CDR3 nucleotide sequence: TGTGCCTGGAGTGTGGGTAGCGGGAGATCCAATGAGCAGTTCTTC. This translates into CAWSVGSGRSNEQFF. Looking up the rest from reference TRBV30 and TRBJ2-1 gives the full variable domain: SQTIHQWPATLVQPVGSPLSLECTVEGTSNPNLYWYRQAAGRGLQLLFYSVGIGQISSEVPQNLSASRPQDRQFILSSKKLLLSDSGFYLCAWSVGSGRSNEQFFGPGTRLTVL.

To note about this clone: In the same sample, other DNA sequences code for this CDR3. V and J are TRBV27 and TRBJ1-5, with D hard to call. This CDR3 has 13 residues. Trimming stripped 10 bases from V and 4 bases from J, with 14 bases between. Germline-derived CDR1 and CDR2 are MNHEY and SMNVEV (reference sequence). The CDR3 protein is CATALVPNQPQHF. The CDR3 DNA is TGTGCCACCGCGCTCGTGCCAAATCAGCCCCAGCATTTT.

The CDR3, as DNA: TGTGCCAGCAGCTTGCCAGGACAGGGCTCTCGCGAGCAGTACTTC. Its protein is CASSLPGQGSREQYF. The chain is built from TRBV5-6 and TRBJ2-7; 8 nucleotides align to TRBD1. Trimming cost V 1 base and J 6 bases; bases outside gene matches: 9. The CDR3 loop spans 15 amino acids. CDR1 and CDR2 (germline): SGHDT, YYEEEE.

The V call is TRBV5-1, the J call TRBJ2-7; TRBD1 aligns across 7 bases. The CDR3 has 16 residues. The V gene's germline CDR1 is SGHRS and CDR2 YFSETQ. V lost 0 bases to trimming and J lost 3 bases; unmatched junction nucleotides: 9. CDR3 in amino acids: CASSLGGGVSSYEQYF. The CDR3 DNA is TGCGCCAGCAGCTTGGGAGGGGGCGTATCTAGCTACGAGCAGTACTTC.